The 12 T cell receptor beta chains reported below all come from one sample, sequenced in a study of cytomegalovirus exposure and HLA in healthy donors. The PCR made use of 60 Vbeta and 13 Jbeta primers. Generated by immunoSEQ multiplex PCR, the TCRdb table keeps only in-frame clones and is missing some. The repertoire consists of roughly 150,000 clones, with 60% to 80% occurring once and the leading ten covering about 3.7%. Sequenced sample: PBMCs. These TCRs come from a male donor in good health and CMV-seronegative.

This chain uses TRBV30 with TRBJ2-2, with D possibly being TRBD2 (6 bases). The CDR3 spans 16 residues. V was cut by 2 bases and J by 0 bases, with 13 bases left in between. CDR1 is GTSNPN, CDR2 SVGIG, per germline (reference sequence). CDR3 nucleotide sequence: TGTGCCTGGAGTTACGTCGGGAGCGCGAACACCGGGGAGCTGTTTTTT. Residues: CAWSYVGSANTGELFF. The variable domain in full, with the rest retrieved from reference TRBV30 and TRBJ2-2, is SQTIHQWPATLVQPVGSPLSLECTVEGTSNPNLYWYRQAAGRGLQLLFYSVGIGQISSEVPQNLSASRPQDRQFILSSKKLLLSDSGFYLCAWSYVGSANTGELFFGEGSRLTVL.

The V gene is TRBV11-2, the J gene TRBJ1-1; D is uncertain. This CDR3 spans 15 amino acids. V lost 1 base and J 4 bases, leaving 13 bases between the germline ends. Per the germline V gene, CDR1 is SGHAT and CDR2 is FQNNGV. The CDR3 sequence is CASSLVSGYGTEAFF. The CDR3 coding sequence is TGTGCCAGCAGCTTAGTTTCCGGGTACGGCACTGAAGCTTTCTTT.

This CDR3 is CASSEQGGHFYEQYF. The CDR3 bases are TGTGCCAGCAGCGAACAGGGGGGCCATTTCTACGAGCAGTACTTC. The chain employs TRBV9 and TRBJ2-7, with TRBD1 matching over 8 bases. The CDR3 totals 15 residues. CDR1 SGDLS and CDR2 YYNGEE come from the germline V gene. V trimming: 3 bases; J trimming: 3 bases; junction bases outside the gene matches: 8.

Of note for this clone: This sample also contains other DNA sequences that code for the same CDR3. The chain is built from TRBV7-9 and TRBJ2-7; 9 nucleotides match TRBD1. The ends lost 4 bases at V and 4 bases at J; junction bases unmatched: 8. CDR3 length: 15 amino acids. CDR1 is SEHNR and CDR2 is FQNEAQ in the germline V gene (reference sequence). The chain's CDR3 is CASSSTMDRGYEQYF. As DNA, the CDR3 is TGTGCCAGCAGCTCCACAATGGACAGGGGATACGAGCAGTACTTC.

Written as DNA, the CDR3 is TGTGCCTACTCGGGGGACTCTGGAAACACCATATATTTT. This gives the protein CAYSGDSGNTIYF. V gene TRBV30 combines with J gene TRBJ1-3, with D maybe TRBD1 (5 bases). Germline CDR1 is GTSNPN and CDR2 is SVGIG (reference sequence). V was trimmed by 7 bases and J by 0 bases, leaving 10 bases between them. CDR3 length: 13 amino acids.

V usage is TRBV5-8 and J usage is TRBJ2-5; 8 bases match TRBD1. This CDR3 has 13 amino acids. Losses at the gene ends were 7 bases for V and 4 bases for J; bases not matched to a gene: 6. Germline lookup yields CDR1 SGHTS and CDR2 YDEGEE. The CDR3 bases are TGTGCCAGCCGCGACACAGGGGGAGAGACCCAGTACTTC. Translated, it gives CASRDTGGETQYF.

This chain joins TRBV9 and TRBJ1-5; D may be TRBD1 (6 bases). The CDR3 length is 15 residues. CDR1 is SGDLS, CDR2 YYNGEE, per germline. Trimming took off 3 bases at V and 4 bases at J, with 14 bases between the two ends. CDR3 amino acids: CASSEQGLGNQPQHF. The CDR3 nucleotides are TGTGCCAGCAGCGAACAGGGTTTAGGTAATCAGCCCCAGCATTTT. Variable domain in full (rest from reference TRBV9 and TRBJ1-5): DSGVTQTPKHLITATGQRVTLRCSPRSGDLSVYWYQQSLDQGLQFLIQYYNGEERAKGNILERFSAQQFPDLHSELNLSSLELGDSALYFCASSEQGLGNQPQHFGDGTRLSIL.

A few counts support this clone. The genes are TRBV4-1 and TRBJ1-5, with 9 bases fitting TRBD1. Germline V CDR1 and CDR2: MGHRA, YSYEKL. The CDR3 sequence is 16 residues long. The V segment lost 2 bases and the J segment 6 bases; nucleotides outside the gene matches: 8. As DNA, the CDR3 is TGCGCCAGCAGCCAATCGGGGGGACAGGGCACTCAGCCCCAGCATTTT. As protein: CASSQSGGQGTQPQHF.

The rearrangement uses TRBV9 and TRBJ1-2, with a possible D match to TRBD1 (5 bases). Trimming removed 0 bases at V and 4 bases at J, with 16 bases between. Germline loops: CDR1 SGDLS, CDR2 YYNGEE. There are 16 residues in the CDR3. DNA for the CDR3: TGTGCCAGCAGCGTAGATGGGCAGGGCCCCTCCTATGGCTACACCTTC. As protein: CASSVDGQGPSYGYTF.

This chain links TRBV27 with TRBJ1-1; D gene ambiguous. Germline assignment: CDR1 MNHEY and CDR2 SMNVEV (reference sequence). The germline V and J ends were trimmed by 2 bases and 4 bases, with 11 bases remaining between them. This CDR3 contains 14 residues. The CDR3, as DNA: TGTGCCAGCAGTTTACGGCGGTTGAGCACTGAAGCTTTCTTT. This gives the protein CASSLRRLSTEAFF.

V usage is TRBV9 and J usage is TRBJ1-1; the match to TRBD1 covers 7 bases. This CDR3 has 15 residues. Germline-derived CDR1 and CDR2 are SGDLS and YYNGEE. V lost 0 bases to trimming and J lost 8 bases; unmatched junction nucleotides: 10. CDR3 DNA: TGTGCCAGCAGCGTAGGAGGAGGGGGCAGACCGGAAGCTTTCTTT. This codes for CASSVGGGGRPEAFF.

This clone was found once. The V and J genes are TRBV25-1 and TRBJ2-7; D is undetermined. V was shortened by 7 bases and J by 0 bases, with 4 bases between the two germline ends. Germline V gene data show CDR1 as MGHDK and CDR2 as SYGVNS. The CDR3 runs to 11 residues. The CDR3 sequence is CASTDSYEQYF. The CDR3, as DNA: TGTGCCAGCACAGACTCCTACGAGCAGTACTTC.